Presented here are 15 T cell receptor beta chains from one specimen sequenced in a study of identical twins. TCRdb re-analysed the 5' RACE reads in MiXCR, keeping a single row per CDR3 protein. The table has approximately 600,000 distinct CDR3 sequences, around a tenth seen once. This same sample was also part of a study on yellow fever vaccine responses in identical twins.

The specimen was PBMCs. These receptors all come from a woman aged 18-29 years in good health.

The chain links TRBV7-6 to TRBJ2-7, with a possible D match to TRBD2 (6 bases). This CDR3 region has 15 residues. Germline values: CDR1 SGHVS, CDR2 FNYEAQ. V dropped 5 bases and J dropped 4 bases, with 18 bases sitting between them. DNA of the CDR3: TGTGCCAGCAGCCCAACGACTAGTACCCTTTACGAGCAGTACTTC. The encoded protein is CASSPTTSTLYEQYF.

The rearrangement links TRBV15 to TRBJ2-1; TRBD2 agrees at 9 bases. The CDR3 is made up of 15 amino acids. Per the germline V gene, CDR1 is LNHNV and CDR2 is YYDKDF (reference sequence). V was clipped by 4 bases and J by 2 bases; unmatched bases: 3. This CDR3 is CATSTAGGPYNEQFF. In nucleotides, the CDR3 is TGTGCCACCAGCACTGCGGGAGGGCCCTACAATGAGCAGTTCTTC.

This clonotype was detected ten times or more. This rearrangement joins TRBV7-9 to TRBJ2-7; D possibly corresponds to TRBD1 (6 bases). Trimming left V 3 bases short and J 6 bases short, with 12 bases between. This CDR3 has 13 amino acids. Germline CDR1 and CDR2: SEHNR and FQNEAQ (reference sequence). The CDR3 region has the DNA TGTGCCAGCAGCTTCCTACAGGGATCCGAGCAGTACTTC. It specifies CASSFLQGSEQYF.

This chain uses TRBV20-1 with TRBJ2-1; weak D call: TRBD1 (6 bases). This CDR3 spans 16 amino acids. The germline V and J ends were trimmed by 3 bases and 5 bases, with 20 bases remaining between them. Germline lookup yields CDR1 DFQATT and CDR2 SNEGSKA (reference sequence). The CDR3 reads CSASTTSWGPDNEQFF. CDR3 nucleotides: TGCAGTGCTAGTACGACGTCGTGGGGGCCAGACAATGAGCAGTTCTTC.

V gene TRBV19 combines with J gene TRBJ2-7; 8 bases align to TRBD1. Trimming cost V 5 bases and J 4 bases; bases outside gene matches: 13. The CDR3 has 16 residues. Germline assignment: CDR1 LNHDA and CDR2 SQIVND (reference sequence). This CDR3 is CASSPQGQGARYEQYF. CDR3 DNA sequence: TGTGCCAGTAGTCCCCAAGGGCAGGGGGCAAGGTACGAGCAGTACTTC.

The sample holds a few counts of this clonotype. CDR3 residues: CSARPGRGRSGANVLTF. The CDR3 DNA reads TGCAGTGCTAGACCGGGCAGGGGGAGGTCTGGGGCCAACGTCCTGACTTTC. J is TRBJ2-6 and V is TRBV20-1; perhaps TRBD1 as D (7 bases). The CDR3 sequence is 17 residues long. CDR1 DFQATT and CDR2 SNEGSKA come from the germline V gene (reference sequence). V lost 2 bases and J lost 1, with 15 bases in between.

This clonotype was counted ten times or more. The CDR3 nucleotides read TGTGCCAGCAGTTCCAGCCGGGCCGACTTCGGAGATACGCAGTATTTT. Its protein product is CASSSSRADFGDTQYF. The chain uses TRBV27 and TRBJ2-3; D is undetermined. There are 16 residues in the CDR3. Between the trimmed V and J ends, which lost 4 bases and 5 bases, there was a span of 19 bases. Germline V CDR1 and CDR2: MNHEY, SMNVEV (reference sequence).

This chain connects TRBV10-3 to TRBJ2-1; either TRBD1 or TRBD2 may supply D (5 bases each). The CDR3 covers 15 residues. Germline V gives CDR1 ENHRY, CDR2 SYGVKD. Trimming removed 0 bases at V and 5 bases at J, with 11 bases between. CDR3 sequence reads: CAISESGDRNNEQFF. The CDR3 DNA reads as TGTGCCATCAGTGAGTCCGGGGACCGTAACAATGAGCAGTTCTTC.

This clonotype was observed many times. The chain recombines TRBV28 with TRBJ1-2, with D perhaps matching TRBD1 (6 bases). The germline CDR1 and CDR2 sequences are MDHEN and SYDVKM. CDR3 size: 15 residues. Trimming stripped 0 bases from V and 7 bases from J, with 15 bases between. This chain's CDR3 is CASSLWTGFSSGYTF. DNA for the CDR3: TGTGCCAGCAGTTTATGGACAGGCTTCTCATCTGGCTACACCTTC.

This clonotype turned up a few times. The genes are TRBV2 and TRBJ2-7; 10 bases are shared with TRBD1. The CDR3 sequence is 16 residues long. V was clipped by 1 base and J by 3 bases; unmatched bases: 6. Germline V gene data show CDR1 as SNHLY and CDR2 as FYNNEI. The CDR3 DNA is TGTGCCAGCAGTGAAGAGACGGGACAGGGGTTCTACGAGCAGTACTTC. Protein sequence: CASSEETGQGFYEQYF.

The chain joins TRBV5-1 to TRBJ1-1, with D maybe TRBD1 (5 bases). This CDR3 region has 14 residues. Germline V CDR1 and CDR2: SGHRS, YFSETQ. V was clipped by 8 bases and J by 1 base, with 15 bases between them. The CDR3 coding sequence is TGCGCCAGTGCTATTGGACAACAGAACACTGAAGCTTTCTTT. Translation gives CASAIGQQNTEAFF.

This clonotype has at least ten counts. The rearrangement joins TRBV12-3 or TRBV12-4 to TRBJ1-2; D gene unclear. V was cut by 6 bases and J by 3 bases, with 14 bases left in between. The CDR3 sequence is 14 residues long. The CDR3 here is CASRGETPYYGYTF. DNA of the CDR3: TGTGCCAGCAGGGGCGAGACCCCCTACTATGGCTACACCTTC.

This clonotype was observed a few times. The V and J genes are TRBV10-1 and TRBJ2-6; D gene ambiguous. The V end lost 4 bases, the J end lost 0 bases, and 10 bases lay between the germline ends. CDR1 is WNHNN, CDR2 SYGVQD, per germline (reference sequence). The CDR3 is 16 residues long. CDR3 coding DNA: TGCGCCAGCAGTGGGCCGGCGGCCTCTGGGGCCAACGTCCTGACTTTC. It yields the protein CASSGPAASGANVLTF.

The rearrangement links TRBV28 to TRBJ2-1, with 9 positions matching TRBD2. V trimming: 5 bases; J trimming: 10 bases; junction bases outside the gene matches: 9. The CDR3 is 14 residues long. Germline V CDR1 and CDR2: MDHEN, SYDVKM. The CDR3 DNA follows: TGTGCCAGCAGTCTCCTAGCGGGAAATCAAGAGCAGTTCTTC. Translated, it gives CASSLLAGNQEQFF. Complete variable domain (other parts from reference TRBV28 and TRBJ2-1): DVKVTQSSRYLVKRTGEKVFLECVQDMDHENMFWYRQDPGLGLRLIYFSYDVKMKEKGDIPEGYSVSREKKERFSLILESASTNQTSMYLCASSLLAGNQEQFFGPGTRLTVL.

This chain links TRBV3-1 with TRBJ1-6; D not resolved. This CDR3 spans 12 amino acids. Germline loops: CDR1 LGHDT, CDR2 YNNKEL (reference sequence). The V end was cut by 4 bases, the J end by 9 bases, with 7 bases between. CDR3 amino acids: CASSLLGSPLHF. DNA for the CDR3: TGTGCCAGCAGCCTGCTTGGTTCACCCCTCCACTTT.